These T cell receptor beta chains were read from a single sample in a study of blood T cell repertoires in COVID-19. Produced via immunoSEQ multiplex PCR; TCRdb's table is partial and in-frame only. The table lists a few hundred thousand clones, 88% of them singletons, with over 2% in the top ten. Input material: PBMCs or T cells enriched from blood (not recorded which). The receptors come from a woman aged 55-70 years in a cohort exposed to, infected with or recovered from COVID-19 (not recorded which). Each CDR3 is given with its conserved first and last residue. D genes are given only for firm matches. Rows may omit the clone size; those that give it use once, few, many or a size class.

j_call,clone_size,d_call,v_call,cdr3_nt,cdr3_aa
TRBJ2-5,NA,NA,TRBV5-4,TGTGCCAGCAGTCCCCGAACCAGGGTAGGCCAAGAGACCCAGTACTTC,CASSPRTRVGQETQYF
TRBJ2-7,once,TRBD2,TRBV5-8,TGTGCCAGCAGCTTAGGACTAGCGGGAAGTCGCGAGCAGTACTTC,CASSLGLAGSREQYF
TRBJ1-1,once,NA,TRBV30,TGTGCCTGGAGTGGAGTCGCTGAAGCTTTCTTT,CAWSGVAEAFF
TRBJ2-7,NA,TRBD1,TRBV28,TGTGCCAGCAGTTTATTACGGGGACAGGGAGTCACCTACGAGCAGTACTTC,CASSLLRGQGVTYEQYF
TRBJ1-5,few,TRBD1,TRBV18,TGTGCCAGCTCCGCCGGGACAGGGGTCAATCAGCCCCAGCATTTT,CASSAGTGVNQPQHF
TRBJ2-4,NA,TRBD1,TRBV5-1,TGCGCCAGCAGCCAGGACAGGGAGTGGTACTTC,CASSQDREWYF
TRBJ1-6,NA,NA,TRBV27,TGTGCCAGCAGTTTATCAAGACAGTACCTTTATAATTCACCCCTCCACTTT,CASSLSRQYLYNSPLHF
TRBJ2-2,NA,TRBD1,TRBV7-8,TGTGCCAGCAGCTTAGGGGACAGGGGCGCCGGGGAGCTGTTTTTT,CASSLGDRGAGELFF
TRBJ1-1,NA,NA,TRBV5-1,TGCGCCAGCAGGGTAGGAGAGAACACTGAAGCTTTCTTT,CASRVGENTEAFF
TRBJ2-3,NA,NA,TRBV11-2,TGTGCCAGCTCCACAATCACGCAGTATTTT,CASSTITQYF
TRBJ2-3,NA,TRBD2,TRBV9,TGTGCCAGCAGTCGGGGGGGACTAGCGGGAACCTCCAGGGGAGATACGCAGTATTTT,CASSRGGLAGTSRGDTQYF
TRBJ1-2,NA,NA,TRBV7-2,TGTGCCAGCAGCTCGAACTATGGCTACACCTTC,CASSSNYGYTF
TRBJ1-1,NA,NA,TRBV18,TGTGCCAGCTCCCCCGAGCCGAGGATGAACACTGAAGCTTTCTTT,CASSPEPRMNTEAFF
TRBJ1-4,once,NA,TRBV2,TGTGCCAGCAGTGATTGGACTTATGAAAAACTGTTTTTT,CASSDWTYEKLFF
TRBJ2-7,NA,TRBD1,TRBV5-8,TGTGCCAGCAGGGACAGGGTCGTGCAGTACTTC,CASRDRVVQYF
TRBJ2-2,once,TRBD2,TRBV29-1,TGCAGCGTTCGGACCGGGGGGACCGGGGAGCTGTTTTTT,CSVRTGGTGELFF
TRBJ2-7,once,NA,TRBV7-8,TGTGCCAGCAGTTCGGACAGAAACGAGCAGTACTTC,CASSSDRNEQYF
TRBJ2-1,NA,TRBD1,TRBV5-8,TGTGCCAGCAGGGGGACAGGGTATGGGAACAATGAGCAGTTCTTC,CASRGTGYGNNEQFF
TRBJ1-4,NA,NA,TRBV12-2,TGTGCAAGTCGCTTAGCGGACACAGGGAATTCAACTAATGAAAAACTGTTTTTT,CASRLADTGNSTNEKLFF
TRBJ1-4,NA,NA,TRBV7-2,TGTGCCAGCAGCTTAGCGCCATCGGGGGCAACTAATGAAAAACTGTTTTTT,CASSLAPSGATNEKLFF
TRBJ1-5,NA,NA,TRBV28,TGTGCTTACGGAGGAGGTTTGCGAAATCAGCCCCAGCATTTT,CAYGGGLRNQPQHF
TRBJ2-1,NA,TRBD1,TRBV29-1,TGCAGCGTTGGGACAGGGGGCGATGAGCAGTTCTTC,CSVGTGGDEQFF